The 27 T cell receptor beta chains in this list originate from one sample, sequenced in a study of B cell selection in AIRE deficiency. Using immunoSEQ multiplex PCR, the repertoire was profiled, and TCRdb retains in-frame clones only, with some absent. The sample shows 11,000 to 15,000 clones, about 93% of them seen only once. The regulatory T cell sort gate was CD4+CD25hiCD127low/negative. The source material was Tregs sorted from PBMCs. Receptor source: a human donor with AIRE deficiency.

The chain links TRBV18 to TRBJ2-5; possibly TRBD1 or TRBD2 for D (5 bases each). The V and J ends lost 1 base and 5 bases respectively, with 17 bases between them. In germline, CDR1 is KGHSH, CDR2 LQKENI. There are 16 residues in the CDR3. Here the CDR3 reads CASSPQEGAREETQYF. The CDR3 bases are TGTGCCAGCTCACCACAAGAGGGAGCCAGGGAGGAGACCCAGTACTTC.

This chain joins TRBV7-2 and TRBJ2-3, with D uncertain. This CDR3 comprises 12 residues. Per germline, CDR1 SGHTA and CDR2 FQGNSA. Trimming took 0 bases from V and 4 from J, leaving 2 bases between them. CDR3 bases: TGTGCCAGCAGCTTAGCAGCAGATACGCAGTATTTT. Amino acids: CASSLAADTQYF.

CDR3: CASSTGTVTAEAFF. CDR3 nucleotides: TGTGCCAGCAGTACCGGGACGGTGACGGCTGAAGCTTTCTTT. The chain carries TRBV6-1 and TRBJ1-1; D perhaps matches TRBD1 (5 bases). The germline gives CDR1 MNHNS, CDR2 SASEGT. Trimming cost V 5 bases and J 6 bases, with 16 bases left between them. The CDR3 runs to 14 residues.

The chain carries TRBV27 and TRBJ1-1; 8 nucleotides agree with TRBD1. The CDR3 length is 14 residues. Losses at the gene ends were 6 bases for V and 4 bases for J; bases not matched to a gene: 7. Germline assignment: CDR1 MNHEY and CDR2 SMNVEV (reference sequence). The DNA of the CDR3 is TGTGCCAGCAGACCGCAGGGGGCTGGCACTGAAGCTTTCTTT. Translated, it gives CASRPQGAGTEAFF.

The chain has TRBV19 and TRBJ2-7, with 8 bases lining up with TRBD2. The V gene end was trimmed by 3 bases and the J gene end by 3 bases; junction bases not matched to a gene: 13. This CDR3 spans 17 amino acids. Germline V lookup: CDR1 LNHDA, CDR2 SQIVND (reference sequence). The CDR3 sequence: CASSIPLGAGGLYEQYF. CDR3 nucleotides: TGTGCCAGTAGTATCCCCCTTGGGGCGGGAGGCCTCTACGAGCAGTACTTC.

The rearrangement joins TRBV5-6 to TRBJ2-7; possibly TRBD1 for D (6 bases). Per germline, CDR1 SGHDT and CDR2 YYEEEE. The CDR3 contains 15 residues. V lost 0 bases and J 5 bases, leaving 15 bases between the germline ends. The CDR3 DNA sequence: TGTGCCAGCAGCTTGGTAGGGGGTATTAGTCACGAGCAGTACTTC. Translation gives CASSLVGGISHEQYF.

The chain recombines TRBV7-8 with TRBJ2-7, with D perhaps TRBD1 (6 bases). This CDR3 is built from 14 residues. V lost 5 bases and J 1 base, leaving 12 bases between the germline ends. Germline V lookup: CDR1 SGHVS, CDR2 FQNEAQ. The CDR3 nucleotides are TGTGCCAGCAGCCCCCGGGACAATTCCTACGAGCAGTACTTC. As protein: CASSPRDNSYEQYF.

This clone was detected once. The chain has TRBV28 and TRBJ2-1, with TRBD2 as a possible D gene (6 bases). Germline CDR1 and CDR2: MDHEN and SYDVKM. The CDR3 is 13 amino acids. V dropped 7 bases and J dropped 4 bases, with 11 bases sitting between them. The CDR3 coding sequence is TGTGCCAGCACCCCGGGGAGGTACAATGAGCAGTTCTTC. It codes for CASTPGRYNEQFF.

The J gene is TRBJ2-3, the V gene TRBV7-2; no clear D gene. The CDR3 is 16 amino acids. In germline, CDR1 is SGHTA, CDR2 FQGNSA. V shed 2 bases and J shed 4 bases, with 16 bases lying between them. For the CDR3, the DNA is TGTGCCAGCAGCTTAAGGCCGGCCCCCGGGTCAGATACGCAGTATTTT. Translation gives CASSLRPAPGSDTQYF.

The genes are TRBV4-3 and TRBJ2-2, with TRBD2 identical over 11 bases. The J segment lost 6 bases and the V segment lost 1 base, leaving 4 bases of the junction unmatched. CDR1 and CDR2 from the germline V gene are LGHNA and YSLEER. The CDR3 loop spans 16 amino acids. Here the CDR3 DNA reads TGCGCCAGCAGCCAAGTCCTAGCGGGGGGATCCGGGGAGCTGTTTTTT. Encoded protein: CASSQVLAGGSGELFF.

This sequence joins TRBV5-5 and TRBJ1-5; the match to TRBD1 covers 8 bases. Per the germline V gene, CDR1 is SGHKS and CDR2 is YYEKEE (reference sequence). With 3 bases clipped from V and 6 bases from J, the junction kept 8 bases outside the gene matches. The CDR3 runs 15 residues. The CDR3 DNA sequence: TGTGCCAGCAGCTACACAGGGGGTATGGTTCAGCCCCAGCATTTT. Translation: CASSYTGGMVQPQHF.

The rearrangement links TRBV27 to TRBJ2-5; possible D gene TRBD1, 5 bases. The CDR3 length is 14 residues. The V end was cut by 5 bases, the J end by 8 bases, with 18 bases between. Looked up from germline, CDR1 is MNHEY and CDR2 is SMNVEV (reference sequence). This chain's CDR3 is CASSPRTQGYTQYF. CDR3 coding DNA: TGTGCCAGCAGTCCCAGAACTCAGGGTTACACCCAGTACTTC.

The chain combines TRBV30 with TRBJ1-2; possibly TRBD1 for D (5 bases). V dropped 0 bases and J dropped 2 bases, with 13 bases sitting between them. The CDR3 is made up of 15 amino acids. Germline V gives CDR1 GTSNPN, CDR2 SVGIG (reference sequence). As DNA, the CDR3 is TGTGCCTGGAGTGTAAAGGGGATCGAGAACTATGGCTACACCTTC. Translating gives CAWSVKGIENYGYTF.

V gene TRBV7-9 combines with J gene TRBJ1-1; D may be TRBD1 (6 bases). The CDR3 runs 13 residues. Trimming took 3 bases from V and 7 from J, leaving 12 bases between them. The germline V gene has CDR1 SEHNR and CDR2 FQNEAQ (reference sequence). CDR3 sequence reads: CASSFGRGGEAFF. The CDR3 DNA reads TGTGCCAGCAGCTTCGGCAGGGGAGGTGAAGCTTTCTTT.

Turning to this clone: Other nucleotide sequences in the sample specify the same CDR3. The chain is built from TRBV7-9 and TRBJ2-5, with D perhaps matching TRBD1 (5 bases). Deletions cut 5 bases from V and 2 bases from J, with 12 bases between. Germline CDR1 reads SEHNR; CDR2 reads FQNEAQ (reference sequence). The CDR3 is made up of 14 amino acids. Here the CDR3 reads CASSLGHLQETQYF. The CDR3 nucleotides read TGTGCCAGCAGCCTCGGACACCTACAAGAGACCCAGTACTTC.

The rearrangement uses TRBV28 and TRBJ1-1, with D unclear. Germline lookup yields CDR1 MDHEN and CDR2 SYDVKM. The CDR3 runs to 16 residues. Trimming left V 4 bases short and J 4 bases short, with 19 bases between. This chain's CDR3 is CASSSGALWAGTEAFF. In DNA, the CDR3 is TGTGCCAGCAGTTCCGGTGCCTTGTGGGCGGGCACTGAAGCTTTCTTT.

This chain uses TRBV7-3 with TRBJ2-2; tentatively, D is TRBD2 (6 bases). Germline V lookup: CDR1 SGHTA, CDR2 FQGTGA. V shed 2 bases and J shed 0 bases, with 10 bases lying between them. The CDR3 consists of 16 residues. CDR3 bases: TGTGCCAGCAGCTTACTTGGCGGGGCGAACACCGGGGAGCTGTTTTTT. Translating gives CASSLLGGANTGELFF.

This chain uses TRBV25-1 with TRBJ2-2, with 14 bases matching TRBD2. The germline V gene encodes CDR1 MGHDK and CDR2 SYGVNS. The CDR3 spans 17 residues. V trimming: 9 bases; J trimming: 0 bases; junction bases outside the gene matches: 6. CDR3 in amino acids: CARDLTSGRANTGELFF. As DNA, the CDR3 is TGTGCCAGGGATTTGACTAGCGGGAGGGCGAACACCGGGGAGCTGTTTTTT.

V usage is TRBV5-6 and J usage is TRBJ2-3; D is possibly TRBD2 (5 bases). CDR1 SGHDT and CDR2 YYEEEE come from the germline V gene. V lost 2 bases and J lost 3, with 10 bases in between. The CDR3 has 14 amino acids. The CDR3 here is CASSFRGRTDTQYF. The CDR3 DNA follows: TGTGCCAGCAGCTTCCGGGGTCGAACAGATACGCAGTATTTT. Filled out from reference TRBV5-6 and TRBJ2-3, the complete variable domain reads DAGVTQSPTHLIKTRGQQVTLRCSPKSGHDTVSWYQQALGQGPQFIFQYYEEEERQRGNFPDRFSGHQFPNYSSELNVNALLLGDSALYLCASSFRGRTDTQYFGPGTRLTVL.

The CDR3, as DNA: TGTGCCAGTAGGACAGCGAGCATCGGGTCGGCGCAGTATTTT. It is translated as CASRTASIGSAQYF. The genes are TRBV19 and TRBJ2-3; D might be TRBD1 (5 bases). CDR3 length: 14 amino acids. Germline V gene data show CDR1 as LNHDA and CDR2 as SQIVND (reference sequence). V lost 6 bases and J lost 10, with 20 bases in between.

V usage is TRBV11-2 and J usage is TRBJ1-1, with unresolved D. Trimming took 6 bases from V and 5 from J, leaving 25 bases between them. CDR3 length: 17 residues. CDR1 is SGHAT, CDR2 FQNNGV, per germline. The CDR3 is CASRTWRSAVIRTEAFF. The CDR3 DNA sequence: TGTGCCAGCAGAACATGGAGGTCTGCGGTTATTCGGACTGAAGCTTTCTTT. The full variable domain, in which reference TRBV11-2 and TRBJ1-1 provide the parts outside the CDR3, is EAGVAQSPRYKIIEKRQSVAFWCNPISGHATLYWYQQILGQGPKLLIQFQNNGVVDDSQLPKDRFSAERLKGVDSTLKIQPAKLEDSAVYLCASRTWRSAVIRTEAFFGQGTRLTVV.

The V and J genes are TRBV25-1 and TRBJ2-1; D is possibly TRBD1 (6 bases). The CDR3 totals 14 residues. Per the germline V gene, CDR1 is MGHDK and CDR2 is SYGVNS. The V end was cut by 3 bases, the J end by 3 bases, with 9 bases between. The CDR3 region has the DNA TGTGCCAGCAGTGAGTGGGGGCTCTACAATGAGCAGTTCTTC. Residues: CASSEWGLYNEQFF.

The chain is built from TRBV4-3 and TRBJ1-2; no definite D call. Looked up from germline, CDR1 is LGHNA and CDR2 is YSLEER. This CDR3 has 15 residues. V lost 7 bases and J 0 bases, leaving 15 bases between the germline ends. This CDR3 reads CASNPSHSANYGYTF. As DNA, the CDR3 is TGCGCCAGCAACCCTTCGCACAGCGCTAACTATGGCTACACCTTC.

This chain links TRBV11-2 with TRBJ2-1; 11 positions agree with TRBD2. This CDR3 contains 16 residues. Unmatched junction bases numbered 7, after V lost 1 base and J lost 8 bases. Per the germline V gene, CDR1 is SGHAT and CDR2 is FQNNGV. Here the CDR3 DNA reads TGTGCCAGCAGCTTAGGCCGGGCGGGACTAGCGGATGAGCAGTTCTTC. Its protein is CASSLGRAGLADEQFF.

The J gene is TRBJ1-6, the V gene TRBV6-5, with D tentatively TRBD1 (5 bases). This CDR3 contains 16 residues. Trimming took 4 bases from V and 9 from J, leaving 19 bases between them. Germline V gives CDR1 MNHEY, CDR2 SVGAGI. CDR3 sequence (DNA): TGTGCCAGCAGTTCCCACGGGGCGGGGGTTGGTTCACCCCTCCACTTT. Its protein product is CASSSHGAGVGSPLHF.

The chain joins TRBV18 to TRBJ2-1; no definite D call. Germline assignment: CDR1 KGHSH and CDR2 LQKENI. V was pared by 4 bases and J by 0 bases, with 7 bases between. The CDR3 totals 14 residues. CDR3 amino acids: CASSRGVSYNEQFF. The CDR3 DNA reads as TGTGCCAGCTCACGCGGTGTCTCCTACAATGAGCAGTTCTTC.

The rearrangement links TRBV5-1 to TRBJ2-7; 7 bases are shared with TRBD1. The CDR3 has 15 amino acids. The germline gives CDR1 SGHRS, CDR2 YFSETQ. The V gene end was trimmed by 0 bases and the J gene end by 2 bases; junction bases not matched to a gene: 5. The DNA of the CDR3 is TGCGCCAGCAGCTTGGCGGCAGGGGGAACCTACGAGCAGTACTTC. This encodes CASSLAAGGTYEQYF.